This passage covers 11 T cell receptor beta chains from one sample sequenced in a study of blood T cell repertoires in COVID-19. Assay: immunoSEQ multiplex PCR; the TCRdb copy retains only in-frame clones and omits some. In the table there are approximately 350,000 clones, roughly 89% of which are singletons. The sequenced sample consisted of peripheral blood. These receptors were obtained from a woman aged 18-29 years who had recovered from COVID-19.

This rearrangement joins TRBV7-6 to TRBJ2-1, with D maybe TRBD2 (6 bases). Germline V gene lookup returns CDR1 SGHVS and CDR2 FNYEAQ. V was pared by 9 bases and J by 8 bases, with 23 bases between. The CDR3 has 15 amino acids. Here the CDR3 reads CAREEGGRTNHEQFF. The CDR3 bases are TGTGCCAGGGAGGAGGGCGGGCGCACGAATCATGAGCAGTTCTTC.

CDR3 in amino acids: CASSLQGFHQPQHF. The CDR3 bases are TGTGCCAGCAGCTTACAGGGTTTTCATCAGCCCCAGCATTTT. The V call is TRBV11-2, the J call TRBJ1-5, with D perhaps TRBD1 (5 bases). Trimming cost V 2 bases and J 5 bases, with 10 bases left between them. The V gene's germline CDR1 is SGHAT and CDR2 FQNNGV. This CDR3 spans 14 amino acids.

This rearrangement joins TRBV7-9 to TRBJ2-3, with 7 positions matching TRBD2. CDR3 length equals 15 residues. The J segment lost 2 bases and the V segment lost 3 bases, leaving 5 bases of the junction unmatched. CDR1 and CDR2 from the germline V gene are SEHNR and FQNEAQ (reference sequence). The CDR3: CASSFIAGATDTQYF. Written as DNA, the CDR3 is TGTGCCAGCAGCTTTATCGCGGGAGCCACAGATACGCAGTATTTT.

This clone showed up just once. The chain has TRBV7-9 and TRBJ2-5; 8 positions match TRBD2. The CDR3 loop spans 16 amino acids. J was trimmed by 4 bases and V by 4 bases; bases with no gene match: 11. The V gene's germline CDR1 is SEHNR and CDR2 FQNEAQ (reference sequence). The CDR3, as DNA: TGTGCCAGCAGCTCAACTAGCGGACCTATTGTAGAGACCCAGTACTTC. It codes for CASSSTSGPIVETQYF.

CDR3 amino acids: CASSFGLAGGSVQETQYF. CDR3 in DNA: TGTGCCAGCAGCTTCGGACTAGCGGGGGGATCGGTACAAGAGACCCAGTACTTC. V usage is TRBV7-9 and J usage is TRBJ2-5, with 14 bases that match TRBD2. The CDR3 has 18 residues. CDR1 is SEHNR and CDR2 is FQNEAQ in the germline V gene (reference sequence). V shed 3 bases, J shed 2 bases, and the junction held 8 bases outside the gene matches. Combining the CDR3 with reference TRBV7-9 and TRBJ2-5 gives the whole variable domain DTGVSQNPRHKITKRGQNVTFRCDPISEHNRLYWYRQTLGQGPEFLTYFQNEAQLEKSRLLSDRFSAERPKGSFSTLEIQRTEQGDSAMYLCASSFGLAGGSVQETQYFGPGTRLLVL.

This clone was seen more than once but under ten times. The rearrangement links TRBV6-1 to TRBJ1-6; TRBD1 might be the D (5 bases). Germline loops: CDR1 MNHNS, CDR2 SASEGT. The CDR3 runs 17 residues. V lost 4 bases, J lost 8 bases, and 21 bases lay in between. CDR3 coding DNA: TGTGCCAGCAGTGGGGATAACAGGTTCGGAACATATTCACCCCTCCACTTT. Encoded protein: CASSGDNRFGTYSPLHF.

V is TRBV27 and J is TRBJ2-1; possibly TRBD2 for D (5 bases). Germline CDR1 is MNHEY and CDR2 is SMNVEV (reference sequence). V lost 3 bases, J lost 6 bases, and 12 bases lay in between. There are 14 residues in the CDR3. This CDR3 is CASSFSEEVNEQFF. The CDR3 DNA reads TGTGCCAGCAGTTTTTCGGAGGAGGTCAATGAGCAGTTCTTC.

V is TRBV27 and J is TRBJ2-3; 12 bases map to TRBD2. The CDR3 covers 19 residues. Germline assignment: CDR1 MNHEY and CDR2 SMNVEV (reference sequence). V lost 6 bases and J lost 2; bases outside the gene matches: 15. In DNA form, the CDR3 reads TGTGCCAGCAGCGCCCGACTAGCGGGAGTTTTTAGGCCCACAGATACGCAGTATTTT. The encoded protein is CASSARLAGVFRPTDTQYF.

The CDR3 DNA reads as TGTGCCAGCAGCCACAGGACGGGGGGAACCGGGGAGCTGTTTTTT. Its protein is CASSHRTGGTGELFF. The chain couples TRBV6-5 to TRBJ2-2, with 7 bases lining up with TRBD2. The germline V gene encodes CDR1 MNHEY and CDR2 SVGAGI. The CDR3 has 15 amino acids. Trimming at V came to 6 bases and at J to 5 bases, leaving 9 bases not matched to a gene.

This sequence joins TRBV3-1 (or the pseudogene TRBV3-2) and TRBJ2-2; TRBD2 aligns across 8 bases. The CDR3 totals 16 residues. In germline, CDR1 is LGHDT, CDR2 YNNKEL (reference sequence). Losses at the gene ends were 0 bases for V and 3 bases for J; bases not matched to a gene: 3. CDR3 nucleotides: TGTGCCAGCAGCCAAGAACGGACTAGCTACACCGGGGAGCTGTTTTTT. It codes for CASSQERTSYTGELFF.

CDR3: CASSILDRADYGYTF. CDR3 DNA: TGTGCCAGCTCAATTCTGGACAGGGCAGACTATGGCTACACCTTC. V gene TRBV18 combines with J gene TRBJ1-2, with 8 positions matching TRBD1. The CDR3 spans 15 residues. V was clipped by 5 bases and J by 3 bases; unmatched bases: 8. Germline CDR1 is KGHSH and CDR2 is LQKENI.